One sample yielded the 15 T cell receptor beta chains listed below, sequenced in a study of response to subunit inactivated influenza vaccine. TCRdb re-derived calls from the RT-PCR reads in MiXCR, one entry per CDR3 protein. The sample yields hundreds of thousands of distinct CDR3 sequences, about 15% seen once. The specimen was PBMCs from blood, collected around 15 days before vaccination. The receptors come from a man aged 45-60 years who received an inactivated influenza vaccine.

The chain joins TRBV12-3 or TRBV12-4 to TRBJ1-2; D perhaps matches TRBD1 (6 bases). V lost 5 bases and J 3 bases, leaving 16 bases between the germline ends. This CDR3 has 15 residues. The CDR3 DNA follows: TGTGCCAGCAGTCCCTCAGGGGTAGGATACTATGGCTACACCTTC. Its protein is CASSPSGVGYYGYTF.

This clonotype was counted a few times. The chain combines TRBV19 with TRBJ1-1, with 7 bases matching TRBD1. The CDR3 has 12 amino acids. V gave up 10 bases and J gave up 3 bases; unmatched junction bases: 5. The germline V gene encodes CDR1 LNHDA and CDR2 SQIVND (reference sequence). The CDR3 region is CATGQRYTEAFF. CDR3 DNA: TGTGCCACGGGACAGCGGTACACTGAAGCTTTCTTT. Complete variable domain (other parts from reference TRBV19 and TRBJ1-1): DGGITQSPKYLFRKEGQNVTLSCEQNLNHDAMYWYRQDPGQGLRLIYYSQIVNDFQKGDIAEGYSVSREKKESFPLTVTSAQKNPTAFYLCATGQRYTEAFFGQGTRLTVV.

The rearrangement links TRBV4-2 to TRBJ2-5, with no clear D. Per germline, CDR1 LGHNA and CDR2 YNFKEQ. The CDR3 covers 14 residues. V lost 1 base to trimming and J lost 1 base, with 7 bases between them. CDR3 sequence (DNA): TGTGCCAGCAGCCAAGGGGTAGTCCAAGAGACCCAGTACTTC. It specifies CASSQGVVQETQYF.

The chain employs TRBV5-1 and TRBJ2-1; a weak D match, TRBD2 (6 bases). CDR1 and CDR2 (germline): SGHRS, YFSETQ. Deletions cut 0 bases from V and 6 bases from J, with 10 bases between. There are 14 residues in the CDR3. CDR3 amino acids: CASSLAGVVNEQFF. CDR3 DNA: TGCGCCAGCAGCTTGGCGGGAGTGGTCAATGAGCAGTTCTTC.

This clonotype occurred a few times. The chain employs TRBV7-2 and TRBJ2-2; maybe TRBD2 (5 bases). V lost 5 bases and J lost 0, with 13 bases in between. Germline-derived CDR1 and CDR2 are SGHTA and FQGNSA. The CDR3 runs to 16 residues. The CDR3 nucleotides read TGTGCCAGCAGCGCCAGAGGGTCATCGAACACCGGGGAGCTGTTTTTT. Protein sequence: CASSARGSSNTGELFF.

This rearrangement joins TRBV3-1 to TRBJ2-2; the D is unclear. Germline CDR1 LGHDT, CDR2 YNNKEL (reference sequence). This CDR3 spans 12 amino acids. V lost 4 bases to trimming and J lost 6 bases, with 6 bases between them. The CDR3 region has the DNA TGTGCCAGCAGCCGATTTGCCGGGGAGCTGTTTTTT. Its translation: CASSRFAGELFF.

V gene TRBV24-1 combines with J gene TRBJ2-1; possible D gene TRBD1, 6 bases. There are 15 residues in the CDR3. The germline V gene encodes CDR1 KGHDR and CDR2 SFDVKD. V lost 5 bases and J lost 6, with 16 bases in between. This chain's CDR3 is CATSVQGSGTNEQFF. The CDR3 coding sequence is TGTGCCACCAGTGTCCAGGGGTCTGGAACCAATGAGCAGTTCTTC.

About this clonotype: Germline is not matched at one junction end, which may reflect a read error. J is TRBJ2-7 and V is TRBV7-2; the D is unclear. This CDR3 is 13 amino acids long. Germline V gene sequence: CDR1 SGHTA, CDR2 FQGNSA. CDR3 sequence: CASTLVNRFEQYF. In DNA form, the CDR3 reads TGTGCCAGCACCTTAGTGAATAGGTTCGAGCAGTACTTC.

The chain is built from TRBV11-1 and TRBJ2-3; 7 bases line up with TRBD1. V shed 4 bases and J 0 bases; nucleotides not matched to a gene: 13. The CDR3 is 18 amino acids. From germline, CDR1 is SGHAT and CDR2 FQDESV (reference sequence). The CDR3 here is CASSSPWAVTGSTDTQYF. In nucleotides, the CDR3 is TGTGCCAGCAGCTCGCCTTGGGCAGTGACAGGGAGCACAGATACGCAGTATTTT.

This clonotype came up many times. The chain recombines TRBV4-3 with TRBJ2-2; D is uncertain. Germline lookup yields CDR1 LGHNA and CDR2 YSLEER. This CDR3 contains 16 residues. Trimming cost V 1 base and J 1 base, with 10 bases left between them. The CDR3 nucleotides read TGCGCCAGCAGCCAAGTTGAGAGAATGAACACCGGGGAGCTGTTTTTT. This codes for CASSQVERMNTGELFF.

A few counts support this clonotype. CDR3 nucleotide sequence: TGTGCCAGCAGTTTTTCACAGGGCACAGGCGAGCAGTACTTC. Amino acids: CASSFSQGTGEQYF. The chain recombines TRBV27 with TRBJ2-7; D might be TRBD1 (6 bases). The CDR3 is 14 residues long. The V gene lost 3 bases and the J gene lost 6 bases, with 15 bases spanning the gap. Germline V gene data show CDR1 as MNHEY and CDR2 as SMNVEV (reference sequence).

This clonotype came up many times. The genes are TRBV15 and TRBJ2-1; 7 bases are shared with TRBD2. The CDR3 contains 16 residues. Germline-derived CDR1 and CDR2 are LNHNV and YYDKDF (reference sequence). V lost 3 bases, J lost 7 bases, and 12 bases stayed unmatched. CDR3 in DNA: TGTGCCACCAGCAGCAAGCGGGGTCCTCCGGGGAATGAGCAGTTCTTC. This codes for CATSSKRGPPGNEQFF.

The rearrangement joins TRBV4-2 to TRBJ2-5; perhaps TRBD2 as D (5 bases). The ends were cut back, 4 bases at V and 5 bases at J, with 14 bases in the middle. The CDR3 sequence is 14 residues long. Germline V lookup: CDR1 LGHNA, CDR2 YNFKEQ. The DNA for the CDR3 is TGTGCCAGCAGCCCGGACTCCCGGGGTGAGACCCAGTACTTC. Its protein is CASSPDSRGETQYF.

The V call is TRBV4-1, the J call TRBJ2-7, with D perhaps given as TRBD1 or TRBD2 (5 bases each). V was clipped by 1 base and J by 4 bases, with 17 bases between them. CDR1 is MGHRA and CDR2 is YSYEKL in the germline V gene. The length of the CDR3 is 16 residues. The CDR3 protein is CASSQAQVRGTYEQYF. The CDR3 DNA reads as TGCGCCAGCAGCCAAGCACAGGTACGGGGTACGTACGAGCAGTACTTC.

The rearrangement joins TRBV19 to TRBJ2-1; 9 bases map to TRBD2. Trimming removed 5 bases from V and 2 bases from J; junction bases left unmatched: 7. CDR1 and CDR2 from the germline V gene are LNHDA and SQIVND (reference sequence). The CDR3 extends over 16 amino acids. CDR3 bases: TGTGCCAGTAGTGAACTAGCGGGTTTGGCCTACAATGAGCAGTTCTTC. Translated, it gives CASSELAGLAYNEQFF.